One and the same sample provided the 20 T cell receptor beta chains below, sequenced in a study of blood T cell repertoires in COVID-19 (dated by TCRdb to the early 2020s). The library was obtained by the immunoSEQ multiplex PCR assay. This immuneACCESS table, as held by TCRdb, lists in-frame sequences with V and J called but not all clones. Of the missing ones, under half trace to an unresolved V gene in checked studies; the others have no known cause. Across this sample there are around 120,000 clones, with around 86% seen only once. More than 9.5% of the sample is held by the ten biggest clonotypes. The sample taken for sequencing was peripheral blood. All receptors derive from a middle-aged man with active or convalescent COVID-19.

This sequence joins TRBV7-9 and TRBJ1-1, with D unclear. Germline V gene data show CDR1 as SEHNR and CDR2 as FQNEAQ (reference sequence). The CDR3 totals 14 residues. Deletions cut 7 bases from V and 1 base from J, with 13 bases between. CDR3 bases: TGTGCCAGCACCCCCCGGCAGGCGAACACTGAAGCTTTCTTT. Its translation is CASTPRQANTEAFF. The complete variable domain, with remaining parts taken from reference TRBV7-9 and TRBJ1-1, reads DTGVSQNPRHKITKRGQNVTFRCDPISEHNRLYWYRQTLGQGPEFLTYFQNEAQLEKSRLLSDRFSAERPKGSFSTLEIQRTEQGDSAMYLCASTPRQANTEAFFGQGTRLTVV.

The chain couples TRBV12-3 or TRBV12-4 to TRBJ1-5; D is ambiguous. This CDR3 spans 13 amino acids. Trimming shortened V by 3 bases and J by 6 bases, and 9 bases separated the two germline ends. CDR3 amino acids: CASSFQAPQPQHF. CDR3 nucleotide sequence: TGTGCCAGCAGTTTCCAGGCCCCTCAGCCCCAGCATTTT.

This clone is classed as medium-sized. The chain uses TRBV28 and TRBJ2-7, with D possibly TRBD1 on 6 matching bases. The CDR3 covers 16 residues. Germline CDR1 is MDHEN and CDR2 is SYDVKM. V was trimmed by 4 bases and J by 2 bases, leaving 18 bases between them. The chain's CDR3 is CASSSPDGQMTYEQYF. In nucleotides, the CDR3 is TGTGCCAGCAGTTCACCCGACGGACAGATGACCTACGAGCAGTACTTC.

The chain has TRBV5-4 and TRBJ2-3, with TRBD2 matching 9 bases. After removal of 4 bases from V and 2 bases from J, the junction contained 5 bases not matched to a gene. CDR1 SGHNT and CDR2 YYREEE come from the germline V gene (reference sequence). This CDR3 is 15 amino acids long. The CDR3 loop reads CASSPRLADTDTQYF. In nucleotides, the CDR3 is TGTGCCAGCAGCCCGAGACTAGCGGACACAGATACGCAGTATTTT.

This chain connects TRBV4-1 to TRBJ2-2; 8 bases line up with TRBD2. V was clipped by 4 bases and J by 9 bases; unmatched bases: 13. CDR3 size: 16 residues. CDR1 MGHRA and CDR2 YSYEKL come from the germline V gene. The CDR3 region is CASSPRGDGGARELFF. As DNA, the CDR3 is TGCGCCAGCAGCCCGAGGGGAGACGGGGGGGCACGGGAGCTGTTTTTT.

This chain uses TRBV30 with TRBJ2-7; D unresolved. Trimming took off 0 bases at V and 2 bases at J, with 14 bases between the two ends. The CDR3 spans 15 residues. Germline V gives CDR1 GTSNPN, CDR2 SVGIG (reference sequence). CDR3 sequence (DNA): TGTGCCTGGAGTGTACAGACACTGGTACCCTACGAGCAGTACTTC. Amino acid sequence: CAWSVQTLVPYEQYF.

The chain employs TRBV18 and TRBJ2-1; D perhaps matches TRBD1 (5 bases). The CDR3 covers 15 residues. Trimming cost V 0 bases and J 8 bases, with 14 bases left between them. From germline, CDR1 is KGHSH and CDR2 LQKENI. The CDR3 loop reads CASSPPGAWAYEQFF. The DNA of the CDR3 is TGTGCCAGCTCACCACCAGGGGCATGGGCCTATGAGCAGTTCTTC.

V is TRBV19 and J is TRBJ2-2; 12 nucleotides agree with TRBD1. The CDR3 is 14 amino acids. The J segment lost 8 bases and the V segment lost 7 bases, leaving 5 bases of the junction unmatched. The germline V gene has CDR1 LNHDA and CDR2 SQIVND (reference sequence). CDR3: CASKGQGASGELFF. CDR3 sequence (DNA): TGTGCCAGTAAGGGACAGGGGGCAAGTGGGGAGCTGTTTTTT.

The chain combines TRBV10-3 with TRBJ2-1, with D possibly matching TRBD1 (6 bases). The CDR3 sequence is 16 residues long. Germline V lookup: CDR1 ENHRY, CDR2 SYGVKD. V lost 3 bases to trimming and J lost 0 bases, with 12 bases between them. CDR3 DNA: TGTGCCATCAGTGACACGACAGGCTTCTCCTACAATGAGCAGTTCTTC. Its translation: CAISDTTGFSYNEQFF.

The chain recombines TRBV27 with TRBJ1-5, with 7 positions matching TRBD1. Trimming took 5 bases from V and 2 from J; bases not matched to a gene: 0. Germline V gene sequence: CDR1 MNHEY, CDR2 SMNVEV (reference sequence). The CDR3 is 13 residues long. CDR3 region: CASSQGGNQPQHF. In DNA form, the CDR3 reads TGTGCCAGCAGTCAGGGGGGCAATCAGCCCCAGCATTTT.

The chain carries TRBV2 and TRBJ1-3; D ambiguous. The CDR3 sequence is 14 residues long. The V end was cut by 6 bases, the J end by 4 bases, with 13 bases between. Germline values: CDR1 SNHLY, CDR2 FYNNEI. CDR3 bases: TGTGCCAGCAGCCCTCGAGTCTCGGGAAACACCATATATTTT. It encodes CASSPRVSGNTIYF.

This chain connects TRBV3-1 (or the pseudogene TRBV3-2) to TRBJ1-1; TRBD1 aligns across 11 bases. This CDR3 has 20 residues. J lost 4 bases, V lost 1 base, and 17 bases had no gene match. CDR1 LGHDT and CDR2 YNNKEL come from the germline V gene (reference sequence). The CDR3 loop reads CASSQVGHGQGATFVTEAFF. The CDR3 DNA sequence: TGTGCCAGCAGCCAAGTTGGCCATGGACAGGGGGCAACTTTCGTCACTGAAGCTTTCTTT.

The chain links TRBV10-1 to TRBJ1-5; D not resolved. Deletions cut 8 bases from V and 4 bases from J, with 18 bases between. Germline V gene data show CDR1 as WNHNN and CDR2 as SYGVQD (reference sequence). The CDR3 totals 15 residues. The CDR3 region is CASPPWAGYNQPQHF. Here the CDR3 DNA reads TGCGCCAGCCCCCCCTGGGCAGGCTATAATCAGCCCCAGCATTTT.

The gene calls are TRBV19 and TRBJ1-5; TRBD1 agrees at 7 bases. Trimming cost V 6 bases and J 5 bases; bases outside gene matches: 10. CDR1 is LNHDA and CDR2 is SQIVND in the germline V gene (reference sequence). The CDR3 is 15 amino acids. The CDR3 DNA reads as TGTGCCAGTAGGCGTACAGGGGAGTTTTATCAGCCCCAGCATTTT. It encodes CASRRTGEFYQPQHF.

The chain employs TRBV3-1 (or the pseudogene TRBV3-2) and TRBJ2-7; 11 bases are shared with TRBD2. The length of the CDR3 is 15 residues. Germline-derived CDR1 and CDR2 are LGHDT and YNNKEL (reference sequence). Losses at the gene ends were 5 bases for V and 0 bases for J; bases not matched to a gene: 3. CDR3 loop: CASSISGGASYEQYF. CDR3 in DNA: TGTGCCAGCAGCATTAGCGGGGGGGCCTCCTACGAGCAGTACTTC.

This chain uses TRBV28 with TRBJ2-4, with a tentative D call TRBD1 (7 bases). This CDR3 region has 14 residues. Trimming removed 3 bases at V and 9 bases at J, with 15 bases between. The germline V gene encodes CDR1 MDHEN and CDR2 SYDVKM. CDR3 protein: CASSFFFQGGIQYF. The DNA of the CDR3 is TGTGCCAGCAGTTTCTTCTTTCAGGGGGGCATTCAGTACTTC.

V gene TRBV18 combines with J gene TRBJ2-3; D gene ambiguous. V lost 3 bases, J lost 4 bases, and 8 bases lay in between. Looked up from germline, CDR1 is KGHSH and CDR2 is LQKENI. This CDR3 comprises 13 residues. This chain's CDR3 is CASSPSQADTQYF. The CDR3 DNA is TGTGCCAGCTCACCGAGCCAGGCAGATACGCAGTATTTT.

This rearrangement joins TRBV6-2 or TRBV6-3 to TRBJ1-6; 7 positions agree with TRBD1. The V segment lost 2 bases and the J segment 4 bases; nucleotides outside the gene matches: 2. CDR1 is MNHEY, CDR2 SVGEGT, per germline. The CDR3 contains 15 residues. CDR3 amino acids: CASSYPGQYNSPLHF. Here the CDR3 DNA reads TGTGCCAGCAGTTACCCGGGACAGTATAATTCACCCCTCCACTTT.

This clone was observed once. The chain couples TRBV7-3 to TRBJ1-4; D not certain. This CDR3 is built from 15 residues. Germline lookup yields CDR1 SGHTA and CDR2 FQGTGA. Trimming removed 0 bases at V and 3 bases at J, with 8 bases between. In DNA, the CDR3 is TGTGCCAGCAGCTTAACGAGGGATCCTAATGAAAAACTGTTTTTT. Encoded protein: CASSLTRDPNEKLFF.

The count of this clone is one. V is TRBV7-2 and J is TRBJ2-1, with a tentative D call TRBD2 (5 bases). The V end was cut by 5 bases, the J end by 0 bases, with 14 bases between. The CDR3 runs 16 residues. Germline loops: CDR1 SGHTA, CDR2 FQGNSA. The CDR3 protein is CASSPRGFSSYNEQFF. CDR3 in DNA: TGTGCCAGCAGCCCCCGGGGTTTTAGCTCCTACAATGAGCAGTTCTTC. Complete variable domain (other parts from reference TRBV7-2 and TRBJ2-1): GAGVSQSPSNKVTEKGKDVELRCDPISGHTALYWYRQSLGQGLEFLIYFQGNSAPDKSGLPSDRFSAERTGGSVSTLTIQRTQQEDSAVYLCASSPRGFSSYNEQFFGPGTRLTVL.